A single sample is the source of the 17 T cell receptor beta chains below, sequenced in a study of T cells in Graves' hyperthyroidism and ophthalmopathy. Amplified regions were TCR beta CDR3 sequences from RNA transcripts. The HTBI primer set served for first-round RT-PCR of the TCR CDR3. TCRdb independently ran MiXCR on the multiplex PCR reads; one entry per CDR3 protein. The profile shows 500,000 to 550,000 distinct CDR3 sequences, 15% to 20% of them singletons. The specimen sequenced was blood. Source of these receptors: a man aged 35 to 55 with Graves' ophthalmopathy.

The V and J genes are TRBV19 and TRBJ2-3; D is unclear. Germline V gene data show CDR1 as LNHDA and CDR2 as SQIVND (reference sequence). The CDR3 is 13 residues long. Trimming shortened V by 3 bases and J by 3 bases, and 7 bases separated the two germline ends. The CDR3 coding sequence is TGTGCCAGTAGTATCAGCTATACAGATACGCAGTATTTT. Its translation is CASSISYTDTQYF.

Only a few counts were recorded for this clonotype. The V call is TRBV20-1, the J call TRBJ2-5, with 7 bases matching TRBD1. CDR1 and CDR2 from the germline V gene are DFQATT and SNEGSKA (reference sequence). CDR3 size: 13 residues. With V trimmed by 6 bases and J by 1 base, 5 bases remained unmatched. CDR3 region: CSALDRTQETQYF. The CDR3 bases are TGCAGTGCCCTGGACAGGACCCAAGAGACCCAGTACTTC.

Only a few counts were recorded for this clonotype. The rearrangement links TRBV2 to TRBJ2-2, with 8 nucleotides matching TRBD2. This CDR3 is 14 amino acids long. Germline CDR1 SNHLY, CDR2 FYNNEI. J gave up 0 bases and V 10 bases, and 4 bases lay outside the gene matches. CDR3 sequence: CATTAGANTGELFF. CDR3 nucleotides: TGTGCCACCACAGCGGGGGCGAACACCGGGGAGCTGTTTTTT.

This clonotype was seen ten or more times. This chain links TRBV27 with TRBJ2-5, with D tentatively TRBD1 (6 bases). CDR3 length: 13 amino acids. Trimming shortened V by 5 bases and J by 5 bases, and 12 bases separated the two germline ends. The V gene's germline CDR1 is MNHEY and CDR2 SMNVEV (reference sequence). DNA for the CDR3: TGTGCCAGCAGTGGACAGACGGGGGAGACCCAGTACTTC. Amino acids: CASSGQTGETQYF.

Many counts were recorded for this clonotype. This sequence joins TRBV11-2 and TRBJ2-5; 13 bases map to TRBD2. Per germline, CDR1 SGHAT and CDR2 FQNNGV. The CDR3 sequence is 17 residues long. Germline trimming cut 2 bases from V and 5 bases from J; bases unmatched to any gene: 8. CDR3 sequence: CASSLFTSGGAKETQYF. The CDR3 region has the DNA TGTGCCAGCAGCTTATTTACTAGCGGGGGGGCCAAGGAGACCCAGTACTTC.

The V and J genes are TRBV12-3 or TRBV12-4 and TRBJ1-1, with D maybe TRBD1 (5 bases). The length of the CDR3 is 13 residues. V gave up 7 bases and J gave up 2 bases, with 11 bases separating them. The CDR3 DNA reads TGTGCCAGCATCGGGGGGGTAAACACTGAAGCTTTCTTT. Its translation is CASIGGVNTEAFF.

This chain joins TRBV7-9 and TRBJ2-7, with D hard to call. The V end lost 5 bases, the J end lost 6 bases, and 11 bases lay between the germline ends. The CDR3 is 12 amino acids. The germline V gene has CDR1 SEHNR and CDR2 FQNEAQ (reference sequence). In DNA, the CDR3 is TGTGCCAGCAGCGGATCGGCCTCCGAGCAGTACTTC. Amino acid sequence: CASSGSASEQYF. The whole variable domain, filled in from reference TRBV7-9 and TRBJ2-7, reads DTGVSQNPRHKITKRGQNVTFRCDPISEHNRLYWYRQTLGQGPEFLTYFQNEAQLEKSRLLSDRFSAERPKGSFSTLEIQRTEQGDSAMYLCASSGSASEQYFGPGTRLTVT.

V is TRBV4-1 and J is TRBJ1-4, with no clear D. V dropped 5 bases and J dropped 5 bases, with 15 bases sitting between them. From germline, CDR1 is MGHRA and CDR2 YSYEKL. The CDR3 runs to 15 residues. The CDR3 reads CASSYNPDANEKLFF. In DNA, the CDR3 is TGCGCCAGCAGCTATAATCCGGATGCCAATGAAAAACTGTTTTTT.

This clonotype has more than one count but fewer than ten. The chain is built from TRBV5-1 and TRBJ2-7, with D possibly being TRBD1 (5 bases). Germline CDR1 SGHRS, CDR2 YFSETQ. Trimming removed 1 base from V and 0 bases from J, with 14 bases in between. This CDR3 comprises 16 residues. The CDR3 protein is CASSLSTGFSSYEQYF. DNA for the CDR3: TGCGCCAGCAGCTTGTCCACAGGTTTCAGCTCCTACGAGCAGTACTTC.

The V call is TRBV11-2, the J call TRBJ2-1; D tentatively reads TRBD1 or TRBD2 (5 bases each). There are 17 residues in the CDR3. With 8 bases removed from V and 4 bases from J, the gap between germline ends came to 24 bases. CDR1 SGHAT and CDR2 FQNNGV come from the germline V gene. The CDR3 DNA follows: TGTGCCAGCGGATACCCCCCTACCGGGACGGGGTACAATGAGCAGTTCTTC. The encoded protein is CASGYPPTGTGYNEQFF.

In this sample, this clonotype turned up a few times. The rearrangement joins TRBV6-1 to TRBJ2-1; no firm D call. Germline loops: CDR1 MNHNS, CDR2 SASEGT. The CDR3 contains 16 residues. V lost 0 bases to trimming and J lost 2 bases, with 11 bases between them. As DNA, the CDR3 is TGTGCCAGCAGTGAAGCGATAGGGTTTGCCTACAATGAGCAGTTCTTC. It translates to CASSEAIGFAYNEQFF.

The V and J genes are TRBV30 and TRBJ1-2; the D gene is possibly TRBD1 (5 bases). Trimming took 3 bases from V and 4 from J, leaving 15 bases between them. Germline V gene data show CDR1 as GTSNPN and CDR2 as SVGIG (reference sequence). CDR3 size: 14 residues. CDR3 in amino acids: CAWSGHLLAYGYTF. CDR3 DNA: TGTGCCTGGAGCGGACACCTCTTGGCCTATGGCTACACCTTC.

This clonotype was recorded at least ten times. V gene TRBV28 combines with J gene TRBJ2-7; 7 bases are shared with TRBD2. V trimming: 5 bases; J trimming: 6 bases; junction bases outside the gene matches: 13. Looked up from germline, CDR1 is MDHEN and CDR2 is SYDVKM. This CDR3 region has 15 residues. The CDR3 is CASSLYGEGTIEQYF. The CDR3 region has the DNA TGTGCCAGCAGTCTCTATGGGGAGGGTACGATCGAGCAGTACTTC.

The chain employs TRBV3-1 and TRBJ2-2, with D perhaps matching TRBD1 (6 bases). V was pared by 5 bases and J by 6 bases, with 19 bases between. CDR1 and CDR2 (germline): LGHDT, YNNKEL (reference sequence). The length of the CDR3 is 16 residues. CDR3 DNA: TGTGCCAGCAGCAAAACATCGTGGGCAGGGGCCGGGGAGCTGTTTTTT. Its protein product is CASSKTSWAGAGELFF.

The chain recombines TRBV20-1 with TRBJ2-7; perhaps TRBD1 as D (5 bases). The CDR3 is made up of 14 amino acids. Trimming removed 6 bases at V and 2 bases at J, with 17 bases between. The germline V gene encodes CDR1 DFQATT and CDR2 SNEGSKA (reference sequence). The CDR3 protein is CSAKMGLTTYEQYF. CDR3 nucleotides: TGCAGTGCCAAAATGGGGCTTACCACCTACGAGCAGTACTTC.

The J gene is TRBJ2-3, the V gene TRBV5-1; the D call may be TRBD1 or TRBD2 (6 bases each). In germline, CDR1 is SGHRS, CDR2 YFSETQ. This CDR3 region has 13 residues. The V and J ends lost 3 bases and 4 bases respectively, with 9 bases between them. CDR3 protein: CASSSRGPDTQYF. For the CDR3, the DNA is TGCGCCAGCAGCTCCCGGGGGCCAGATACGCAGTATTTT.

CDR3 bases: TGTGCCAGCAGCGAGAGGGGATGGACTAGCGGTACCCACACCGGGGAGCTGTTTTTT. Its translation is CASSERGWTSGTHTGELFF. This rearrangement joins TRBV9 to TRBJ2-2, with TRBD2 matching over 10 bases. CDR3 length: 19 residues. The ends lost 3 bases at V and 3 bases at J; junction bases unmatched: 14. Per the germline V gene, CDR1 is SGDLS and CDR2 is YYNGEE.